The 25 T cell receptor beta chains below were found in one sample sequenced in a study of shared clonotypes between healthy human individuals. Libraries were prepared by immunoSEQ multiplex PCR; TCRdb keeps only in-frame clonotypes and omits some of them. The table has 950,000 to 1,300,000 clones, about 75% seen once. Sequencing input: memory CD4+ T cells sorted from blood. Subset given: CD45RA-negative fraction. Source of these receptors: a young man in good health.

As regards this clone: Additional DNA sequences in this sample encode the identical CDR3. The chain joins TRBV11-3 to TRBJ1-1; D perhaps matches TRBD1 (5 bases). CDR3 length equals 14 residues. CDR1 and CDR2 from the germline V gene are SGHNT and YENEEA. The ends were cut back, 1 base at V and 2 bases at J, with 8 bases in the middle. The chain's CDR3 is CASSLGGDNTEAFF. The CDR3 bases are TGTGCCAGCAGCTTAGGGGGGGACAACACTGAAGCTTTCTTT.

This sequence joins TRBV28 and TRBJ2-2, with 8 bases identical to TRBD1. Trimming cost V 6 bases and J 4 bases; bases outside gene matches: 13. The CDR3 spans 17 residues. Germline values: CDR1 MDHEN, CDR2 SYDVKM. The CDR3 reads CASSPDRVLGGTGELFF. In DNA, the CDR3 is TGTGCCAGCAGCCCGGACAGGGTCCTAGGAGGCACCGGGGAGCTGTTTTTT. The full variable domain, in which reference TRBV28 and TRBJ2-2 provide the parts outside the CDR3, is DVKVTQSSRYLVKRTGEKVFLECVQDMDHENMFWYRQDPGLGLRLIYFSYDVKMKEKGDIPEGYSVSREKKERFSLILESASTNQTSMYLCASSPDRVLGGTGELFFGEGSRLTVL.

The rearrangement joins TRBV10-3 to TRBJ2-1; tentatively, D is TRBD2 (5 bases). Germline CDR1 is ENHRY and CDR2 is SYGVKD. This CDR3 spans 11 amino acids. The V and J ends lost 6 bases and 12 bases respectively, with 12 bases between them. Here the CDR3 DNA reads TGTGCCATCAGGAACTCCGAGGGGCAGTTCTTC. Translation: CAIRNSEGQFF.

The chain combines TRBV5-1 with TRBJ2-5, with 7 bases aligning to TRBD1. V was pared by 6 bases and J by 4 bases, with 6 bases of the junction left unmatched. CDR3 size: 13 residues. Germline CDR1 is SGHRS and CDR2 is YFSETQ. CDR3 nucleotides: TGCGCCAGCACCAGAGGGGGCGCAGAGACCCAGTACTTC. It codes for CASTRGGAETQYF. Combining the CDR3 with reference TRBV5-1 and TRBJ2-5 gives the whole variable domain KAGVTQTPRYLIKTRGQQVTLSCSPISGHRSVSWYQQTPGQGLQFLFEYFSETQRNKGNFPGRFSGRQFSNSRSEMNVSTLELGDSALYLCASTRGGAETQYFGPGTRLLVL.

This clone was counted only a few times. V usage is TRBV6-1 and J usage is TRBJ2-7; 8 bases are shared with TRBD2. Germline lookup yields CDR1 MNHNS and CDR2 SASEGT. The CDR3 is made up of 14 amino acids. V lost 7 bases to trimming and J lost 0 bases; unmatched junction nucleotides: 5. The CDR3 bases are TGTGCCAGCAAGGCGGGGGGCGGCTCCTACGAGCAGTACTTC. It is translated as CASKAGGGSYEQYF.

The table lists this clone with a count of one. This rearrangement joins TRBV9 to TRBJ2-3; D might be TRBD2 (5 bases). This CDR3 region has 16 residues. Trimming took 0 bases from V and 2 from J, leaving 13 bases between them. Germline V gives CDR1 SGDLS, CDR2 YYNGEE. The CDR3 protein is CASSVGRSDHTDTQYF. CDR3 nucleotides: TGTGCCAGCAGCGTAGGGAGGTCAGACCACACAGATACGCAGTATTTT.

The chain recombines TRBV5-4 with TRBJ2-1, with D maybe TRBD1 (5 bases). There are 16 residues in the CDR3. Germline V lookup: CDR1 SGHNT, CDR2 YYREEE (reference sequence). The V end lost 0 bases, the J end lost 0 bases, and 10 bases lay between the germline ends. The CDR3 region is CASSLALQGSYNEQFF. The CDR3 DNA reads TGTGCCAGCAGCTTGGCCCTCCAGGGCTCCTACAATGAGCAGTTCTTC.

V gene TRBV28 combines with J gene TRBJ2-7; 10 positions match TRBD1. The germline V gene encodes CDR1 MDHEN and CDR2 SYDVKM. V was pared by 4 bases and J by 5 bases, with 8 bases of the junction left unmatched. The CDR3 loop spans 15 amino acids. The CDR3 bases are TGTGCCAGCAGTTCGGGACAGGGGTGGTCTGACGAGCAGTACTTC. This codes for CASSSGQGWSDEQYF.

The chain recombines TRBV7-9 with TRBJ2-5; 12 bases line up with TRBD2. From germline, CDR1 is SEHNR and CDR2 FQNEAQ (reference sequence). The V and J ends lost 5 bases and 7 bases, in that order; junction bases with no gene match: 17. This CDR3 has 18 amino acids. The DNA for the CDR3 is TGTGCCAGCAGCCCACTAGCGGGGGGTTCGGCTGGACCCGGGACCCAGTACTTC. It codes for CASSPLAGGSAGPGTQYF.

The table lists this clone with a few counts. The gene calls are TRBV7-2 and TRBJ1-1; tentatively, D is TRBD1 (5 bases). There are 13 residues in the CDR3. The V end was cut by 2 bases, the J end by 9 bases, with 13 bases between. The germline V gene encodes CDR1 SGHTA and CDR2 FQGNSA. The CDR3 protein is CASSLQGRAQAFF. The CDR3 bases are TGTGCCAGCAGCTTACAGGGACGGGCCCAAGCTTTCTTT.

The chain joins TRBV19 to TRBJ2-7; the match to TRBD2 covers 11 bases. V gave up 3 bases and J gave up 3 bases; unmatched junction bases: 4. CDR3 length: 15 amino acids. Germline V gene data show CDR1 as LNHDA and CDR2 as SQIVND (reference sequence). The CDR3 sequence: CASSMGTSGLYEQYF. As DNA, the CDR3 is TGTGCCAGTAGTATGGGGACTAGCGGACTCTACGAGCAGTACTTC. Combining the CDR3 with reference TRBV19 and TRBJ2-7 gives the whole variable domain DGGITQSPKYLFRKEGQNVTLSCEQNLNHDAMYWYRQDPGQGLRLIYYSQIVNDFQKGDIAEGYSVSREKKESFPLTVTSAQKNPTAFYLCASSMGTSGLYEQYFGPGTRLTVT.

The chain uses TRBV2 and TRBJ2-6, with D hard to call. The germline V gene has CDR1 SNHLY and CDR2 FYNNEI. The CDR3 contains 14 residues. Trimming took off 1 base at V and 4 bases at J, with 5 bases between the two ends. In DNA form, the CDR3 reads TGTGCCAGCAGTGAAGTGCAGGGGGCCAACGTCCTGACTTTC. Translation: CASSEVQGANVLTF.

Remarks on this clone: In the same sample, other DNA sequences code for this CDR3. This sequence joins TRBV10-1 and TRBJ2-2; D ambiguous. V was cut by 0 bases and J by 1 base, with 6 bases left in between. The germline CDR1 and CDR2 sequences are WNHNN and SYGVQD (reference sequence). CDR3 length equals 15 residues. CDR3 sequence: CASSESKGNTGELFF. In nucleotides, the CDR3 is TGCGCCAGCAGTGAGTCGAAAGGGAACACCGGGGAGCTGTTTTTT.

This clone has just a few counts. This CDR3 reads CASSSAGGTNEKLFF. Written as DNA, the CDR3 is TGTGCCAGTAGTAGTGCGGGGGGCACTAATGAAAAACTGTTTTTT. The chain joins TRBV19 to TRBJ1-4, with a possible D match to TRBD1 (6 bases). V lost 4 bases and J 2 bases, leaving 11 bases between the germline ends. The CDR3 is made up of 15 amino acids. CDR1 is LNHDA, CDR2 SQIVND, per germline (reference sequence).

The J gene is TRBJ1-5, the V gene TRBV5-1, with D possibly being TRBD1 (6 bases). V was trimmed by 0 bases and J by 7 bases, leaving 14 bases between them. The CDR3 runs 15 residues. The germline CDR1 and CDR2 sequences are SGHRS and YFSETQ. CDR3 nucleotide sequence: TGCGCCAGCAGCTTGGAGGGGGGGAACGAGCAGCCCCAGCATTTT. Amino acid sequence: CASSLEGGNEQPQHF.

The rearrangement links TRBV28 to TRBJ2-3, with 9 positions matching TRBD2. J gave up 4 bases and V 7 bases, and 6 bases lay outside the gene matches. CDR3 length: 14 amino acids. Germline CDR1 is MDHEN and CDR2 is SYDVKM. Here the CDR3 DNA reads TGTGCCAGCAAAGCGGGAGGCAACCCAGATACGCAGTATTTT. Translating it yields CASKAGGNPDTQYF.

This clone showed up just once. The CDR3 sequence is CASSGDRGKETQYF. CDR3 nucleotide sequence: TGTGCCAGCAGTGGGGACAGGGGCAAAGAGACCCAGTACTTC. The chain uses TRBV2 and TRBJ2-5; 10 bases align to TRBD1. V lost 4 bases, J lost 3 bases, and 2 bases stayed unmatched. Germline CDR1 reads SNHLY; CDR2 reads FYNNEI. This CDR3 is 14 amino acids long.

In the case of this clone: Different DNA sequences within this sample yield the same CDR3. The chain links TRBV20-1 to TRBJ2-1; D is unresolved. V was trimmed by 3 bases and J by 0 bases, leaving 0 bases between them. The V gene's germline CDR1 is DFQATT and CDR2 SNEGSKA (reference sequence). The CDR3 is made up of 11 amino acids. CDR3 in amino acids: CSASSYNEQFF. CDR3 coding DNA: TGCAGTGCTAGCTCCTACAATGAGCAGTTCTTC.

CDR3 residues: CASSELAGGYNEQFF. CDR3 coding DNA: TGTGCCAGCAGTGAATTAGCGGGAGGGTACAATGAGCAGTTCTTC. The rearrangement joins TRBV6-4 to TRBJ2-1, with 11 bases aligning to TRBD2. Germline values: CDR1 MRHNA, CDR2 SNTAGT. After removal of 3 bases from V and 4 bases from J, the junction contained 2 bases not matched to a gene. The CDR3 has 15 residues.

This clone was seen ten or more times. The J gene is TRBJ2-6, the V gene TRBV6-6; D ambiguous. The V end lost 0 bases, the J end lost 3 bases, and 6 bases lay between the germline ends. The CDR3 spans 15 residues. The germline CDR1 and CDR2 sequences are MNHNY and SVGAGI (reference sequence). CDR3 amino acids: CASSYSIGGANVLTF. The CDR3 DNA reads TGTGCCAGCAGTTACTCGATAGGTGGGGCCAACGTCCTGACTTTC.

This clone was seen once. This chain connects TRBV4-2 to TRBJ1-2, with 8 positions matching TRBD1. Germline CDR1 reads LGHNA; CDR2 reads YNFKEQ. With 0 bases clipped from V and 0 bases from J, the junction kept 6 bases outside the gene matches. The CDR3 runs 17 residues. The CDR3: CASSQDPQTGANYGYTF. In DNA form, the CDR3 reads TGTGCCAGCAGCCAAGATCCCCAGACAGGGGCTAACTATGGCTACACCTTC.

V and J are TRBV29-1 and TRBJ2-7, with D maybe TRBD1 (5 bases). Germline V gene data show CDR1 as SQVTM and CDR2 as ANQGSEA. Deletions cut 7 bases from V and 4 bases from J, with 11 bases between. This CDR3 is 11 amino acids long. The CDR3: CSGVGDYEQYF. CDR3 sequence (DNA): TGCAGCGGGGTAGGGGATTACGAGCAGTACTTC.

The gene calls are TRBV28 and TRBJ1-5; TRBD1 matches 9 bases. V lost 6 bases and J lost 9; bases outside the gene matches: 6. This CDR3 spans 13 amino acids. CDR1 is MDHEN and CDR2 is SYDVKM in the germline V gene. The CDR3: CASRGQGTGPQHF. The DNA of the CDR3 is TGTGCCAGCAGAGGACAGGGGACGGGGCCCCAGCATTTT.

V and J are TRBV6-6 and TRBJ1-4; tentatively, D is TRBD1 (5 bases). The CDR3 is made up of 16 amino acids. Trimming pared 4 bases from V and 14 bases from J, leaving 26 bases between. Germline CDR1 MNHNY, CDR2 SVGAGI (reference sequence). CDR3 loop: CASSFTSPGTQAKLFF. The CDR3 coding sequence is TGTGCCAGCAGTTTTACCTCCCCCGGGACTCAAGCAAAGCTGTTTTTT.

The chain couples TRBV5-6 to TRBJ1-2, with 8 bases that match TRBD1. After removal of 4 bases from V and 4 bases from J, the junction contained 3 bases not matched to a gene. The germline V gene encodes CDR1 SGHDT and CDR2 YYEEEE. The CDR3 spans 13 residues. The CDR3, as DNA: TGTGCCAGCAGCCAGGACAGGGCCTATGGCTACACCTTC. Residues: CASSQDRAYGYTF.